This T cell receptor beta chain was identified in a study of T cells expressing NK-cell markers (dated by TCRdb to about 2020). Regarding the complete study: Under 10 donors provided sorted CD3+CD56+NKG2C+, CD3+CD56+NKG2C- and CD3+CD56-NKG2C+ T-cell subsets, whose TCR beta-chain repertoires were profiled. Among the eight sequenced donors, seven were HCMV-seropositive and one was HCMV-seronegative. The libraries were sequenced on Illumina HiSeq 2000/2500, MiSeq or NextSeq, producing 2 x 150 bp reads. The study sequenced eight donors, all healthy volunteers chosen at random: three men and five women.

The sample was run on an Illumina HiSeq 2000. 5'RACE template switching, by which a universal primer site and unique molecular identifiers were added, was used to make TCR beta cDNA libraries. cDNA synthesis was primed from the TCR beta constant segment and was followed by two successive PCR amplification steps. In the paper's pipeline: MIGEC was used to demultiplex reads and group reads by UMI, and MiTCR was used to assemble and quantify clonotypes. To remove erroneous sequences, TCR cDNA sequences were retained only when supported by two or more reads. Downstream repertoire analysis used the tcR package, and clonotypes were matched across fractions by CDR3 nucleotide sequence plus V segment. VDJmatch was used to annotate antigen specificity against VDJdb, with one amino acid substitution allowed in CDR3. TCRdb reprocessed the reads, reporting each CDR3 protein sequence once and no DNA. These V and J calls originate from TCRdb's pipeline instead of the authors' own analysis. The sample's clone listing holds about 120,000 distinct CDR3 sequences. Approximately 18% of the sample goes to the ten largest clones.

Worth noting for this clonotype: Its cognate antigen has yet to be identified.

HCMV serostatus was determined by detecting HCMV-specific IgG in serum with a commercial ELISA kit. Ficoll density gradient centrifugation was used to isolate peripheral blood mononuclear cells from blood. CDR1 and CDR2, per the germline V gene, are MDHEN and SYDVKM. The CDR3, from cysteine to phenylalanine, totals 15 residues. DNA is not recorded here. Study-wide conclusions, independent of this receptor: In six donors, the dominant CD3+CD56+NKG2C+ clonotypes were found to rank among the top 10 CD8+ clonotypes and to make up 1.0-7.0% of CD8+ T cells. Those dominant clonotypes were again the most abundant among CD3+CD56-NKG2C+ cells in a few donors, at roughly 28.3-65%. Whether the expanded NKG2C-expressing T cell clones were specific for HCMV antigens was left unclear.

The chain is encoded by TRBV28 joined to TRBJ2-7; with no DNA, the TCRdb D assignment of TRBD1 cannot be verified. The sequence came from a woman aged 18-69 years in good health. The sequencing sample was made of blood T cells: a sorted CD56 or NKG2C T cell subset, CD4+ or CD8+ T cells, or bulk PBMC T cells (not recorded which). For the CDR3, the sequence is CASSPEAGGNNEQYF.